A single sample is the source of the 27 T cell receptor beta chains below, sequenced in a study of CD8 T cells in ankylosing spondylitis. Study-wide results and limits: Characteristic, it appeared, of ankylosing spondylitis blood was a TCR beta motif of several highly homologous variants.

These receptors' antigens are unknown. In TCRdb, the 5' RACE reads were re-called with MiXCR into one record per CDR3 protein. The sample includes hundreds of thousands of distinct CDR3 sequences, approximately 12% of them seen just once. The sample comprised blood, either unsorted or a sorted T cell fraction (not recorded which). The receptor source for this set is a male donor with ankylosing spondylitis.

Remarks on this clonotype: The junction shows a germline mismatch at one end, possibly a read error. The V and J genes are TRBV7-2 and TRBJ2-7, with D maybe TRBD2 (5 bases). CDR1 is SGHTA, CDR2 FQGNSA, per germline. This CDR3 spans 13 amino acids. CDR3 region: CASSLWTSYEEYF. CDR3 coding DNA: TGTGCCAGCAGCTTGTGGACTTCCTACGAGGAGTACTTC. Drawing the rest from reference TRBV7-2 and TRBJ2-7, the complete variable domain is GAGVSQSPSNKVTEKGKDVELRCDPISGHTALYWYRQSLGQGLEFLIYFQGNSAPDKSGLPSDRFSAERTGGSVSTLTIQRTQQEDSAVYLCASSLWTSYEEYFGPGTRLTVT.

This clonotype was recorded a few times. The chain employs TRBV13 and TRBJ1-6; 10 bases are shared with TRBD1. CDR1 is PRHDT and CDR2 is FYEKMQ in the germline V gene (reference sequence). Trimming removed 3 bases from V and 10 bases from J; junction bases left unmatched: 12. This CDR3 is 17 amino acids long. This CDR3 is CASSFSKSTGGTSPLHF. CDR3 sequence (DNA): TGTGCCAGCAGCTTTTCTAAATCGACAGGGGGCACATCACCCCTCCACTTT.

The CDR3 reads CSARDVAGRYEQFF. Written as DNA, the CDR3 is TGCAGTGCTAGGGACGTAGCGGGGCGTTATGAGCAGTTCTTC. The genes are TRBV20-1 and TRBJ2-1; 8 bases match TRBD2. V lost 3 bases and J lost 8; bases outside the gene matches: 9. The CDR3 contains 14 residues. CDR1 is DFQATT and CDR2 is SNEGSKA in the germline V gene (reference sequence).

The V gene is TRBV6-2 or TRBV6-3, the J gene TRBJ2-2, with D maybe TRBD2 (5 bases). CDR1 MNHEY and CDR2 SVGEGT come from the germline V gene. The V and J ends lost 2 bases and 7 bases respectively, with 14 bases between them. The CDR3 is 15 amino acids. CDR3 region: CASSYLGAVYGELFF. Written as DNA, the CDR3 is TGTGCCAGCAGTTACCTTGGAGCGGTGTACGGGGAGCTGTTTTTT.

The sample holds a few counts of this clonotype. This chain joins TRBV20-1 and TRBJ2-2; TRBD1 agrees at 8 bases. The ends lost 0 bases at V and 5 bases at J; junction bases unmatched: 11. The CDR3 length is 17 residues. Germline V gene sequence: CDR1 DFQATT, CDR2 SNEGSKA (reference sequence). CDR3 protein: CSARDAGQGYATGELFF. CDR3 nucleotide sequence: TGCAGTGCTAGAGATGCCGGACAGGGTTACGCAACCGGGGAGCTGTTTTTT.

This clonotype was counted many times. This sequence joins TRBV18 and TRBJ2-1; 8 bases map to TRBD2. This CDR3 has 15 amino acids. The germline CDR1 and CDR2 sequences are KGHSH and LQKENI. The V and J ends lost 0 bases and 9 bases, in that order; junction bases with no gene match: 7. CDR3 sequence (DNA): TGTGCCAGCTCACCACCCTCCCCCGGGAGGGTTGAGCAGTTCTTC. It encodes CASSPPSPGRVEQFF.

The chain joins TRBV27 to TRBJ1-3; no firm D call. V lost 10 bases, J lost 8 bases, and 12 bases lay in between. Germline V gene data show CDR1 as MNHEY and CDR2 as SMNVEV (reference sequence). The CDR3 covers 11 residues. The CDR3 DNA follows: TGTGCCACCCGTCGTGAGCACACCATATATTTT. Protein: CATRREHTIYF.

J is TRBJ1-6 and V is TRBV9; D is undetermined. The V and J ends lost 3 bases and 0 bases respectively, with 13 bases between them. The length of the CDR3 is 17 residues. Germline V gene data show CDR1 as SGDLS and CDR2 as YYNGEE. CDR3 in amino acids: CASSARGVSSYNSPLHF. Here the CDR3 DNA reads TGTGCCAGCAGCGCCCGAGGCGTGAGCTCCTATAATTCACCCCTCCACTTT.

This sequence joins TRBV7-2 and TRBJ1-6; D gene uncertain. Germline V gene sequence: CDR1 SGHTA, CDR2 FQGNSA. V lost 0 bases and J lost 11, with 5 bases in between. This CDR3 region has 12 residues. The CDR3 DNA is TGTGCCAGCAGCTTAGCTGCGACACCCCTCCACTTT. Protein: CASSLAATPLHF.

This clonotype has a count of ten or more. This chain links TRBV7-2 with TRBJ1-2; 8 nucleotides align to TRBD1. V lost 7 bases to trimming and J lost 2 bases; unmatched junction nucleotides: 9. The CDR3 is made up of 15 amino acids. CDR1 and CDR2 (germline): SGHTA, FQGNSA. The CDR3: CASTITGGKNYGYTF. In DNA, the CDR3 is TGTGCCAGCACAATTACAGGGGGAAAGAACTATGGCTACACCTTC.

This clonotype was counted between two and nine times. The chain employs TRBV19 and TRBJ1-1; no clear D gene. Trimming removed 0 bases from V and 5 bases from J, with 16 bases in between. CDR3 length equals 16 residues. The germline V gene encodes CDR1 LNHDA and CDR2 SQIVND (reference sequence). The CDR3 DNA is TGTGCCAGTAGTATAGAGGTCGGGCAGGCGAAGACTGAAGCTTTCTTT. Amino acids: CASSIEVGQAKTEAFF.

There are a few counts of this clonotype. The chain joins TRBV6-5 to TRBJ1-2; D uncertain. The V gene's germline CDR1 is MNHEY and CDR2 SVGAGI. The CDR3 consists of 18 residues. V was clipped by 0 bases and J by 3 bases, with 20 bases between them. DNA for the CDR3: TGTGCCAGCAGTTACTCGGTCCTCCCCCGGGTGGGAGACTATGGCTACACCTTC. Protein: CASSYSVLPRVGDYGYTF.

This sequence joins TRBV15 and TRBJ2-2; 7 bases match TRBD2. The CDR3 totals 17 residues. Per the germline V gene, CDR1 is LNHNV and CDR2 is YYDKDF (reference sequence). After removal of 4 bases from V and 0 bases from J, the junction contained 8 bases not matched to a gene. The CDR3 region has the DNA TGTGCCACCAGCATAACGCTAGCGGCTTCGAACACCGGGGAGCTGTTTTTT. It codes for CATSITLAASNTGELFF.

This clonotype has at least ten counts. The chain recombines TRBV20-1 with TRBJ1-2; weak D call: TRBD1 (5 bases). The CDR3 sequence is 16 residues long. Germline lookup yields CDR1 DFQATT and CDR2 SNEGSKA (reference sequence). Trimming cost V 3 bases and J 3 bases, with 20 bases left between them. CDR3 bases: TGCAGTGCTAGGGTACCTCCGGGGGAGGGGCACTATGGCTACACCTTC. Translation: CSARVPPGEGHYGYTF.

As DNA, the CDR3 is TGTGCCAGCAGTCCCTCGACTCCTTGGTATGGCTACACCTTC. It translates to CASSPSTPWYGYTF. V usage is TRBV27 and J usage is TRBJ1-2; the D is unclear. Germline CDR1 is MNHEY and CDR2 is SMNVEV (reference sequence). Trimming shortened V by 5 bases and J by 5 bases, and 15 bases separated the two germline ends. This CDR3 spans 14 amino acids.

The chain combines TRBV28 with TRBJ2-1; 9 nucleotides agree with TRBD2. Losses at the gene ends were 2 bases for V and 4 bases for J; bases not matched to a gene: 9. The CDR3 length is 17 residues. Per the germline V gene, CDR1 is MDHEN and CDR2 is SYDVKM. CDR3 in amino acids: CASSLRTTSGEYNEQFF. In DNA form, the CDR3 reads TGTGCCAGCAGTTTACGGACGACTAGCGGCGAATACAATGAGCAGTTCTTC.

This clonotype was detected ten times or more. The CDR3 spells CASSLGSEQYF. In DNA, the CDR3 is TGTGCCAGCAGTTTAGGAAGCGAGCAGTACTTC. The rearrangement links TRBV12-3 or TRBV12-4 to TRBJ2-7; D ambiguous. V was shortened by 1 base and J by 6 bases, with 4 bases between the two germline ends. The CDR3 spans 11 residues.

V and J are TRBV20-1 and TRBJ2-5; D is ambiguous. V lost 4 bases to trimming and J lost 0 bases, with 12 bases between them. CDR1 DFQATT and CDR2 SNEGSKA come from the germline V gene (reference sequence). The CDR3 is 14 residues long. DNA for the CDR3: TGCAGTGCTACTTCCAGTGGGTACCAAGAGACCCAGTACTTC. Translation: CSATSSGYQETQYF.

This clonotype has at least ten counts. The CDR3: CASNLRTGALSYNEQFF. In DNA, the CDR3 is TGTGCCAGCAACCTCCGGACAGGGGCGCTTTCCTACAATGAGCAGTTCTTC. This chain connects TRBV12-3 or TRBV12-4 to TRBJ2-1, with TRBD1 matching 9 bases. The V segment lost 7 bases and the J segment 1 base; nucleotides outside the gene matches: 11. CDR3 length equals 17 residues.

The V gene is TRBV5-1, the J gene TRBJ1-2, with D possibly matching TRBD1 (5 bases). V gave up 5 bases and J gave up 4 bases, with 12 bases separating them. The CDR3 totals 13 residues. The germline CDR1 and CDR2 sequences are SGHRS and YFSETQ. This CDR3 is CASSRDAAYGYTF. In nucleotides, the CDR3 is TGCGCCAGCAGTAGGGACGCCGCCTATGGCTACACCTTC. The full variable domain, completed using reference TRBV5-1 and TRBJ1-2, is KAGVTQTPRYLIKTRGQQVTLSCSPISGHRSVSWYQQTPGQGLQFLFEYFSETQRNKGNFPGRFSGRQFSNSRSEMNVSTLELGDSALYLCASSRDAAYGYTFGSGTRLTVV.

This clonotype was counted many times. The chain uses TRBV10-1 and TRBJ1-1, with D possibly being TRBD1 (5 bases). Germline V gene sequence: CDR1 WNHNN, CDR2 SYGVQD (reference sequence). This CDR3 is built from 12 residues. With 2 bases removed from V and 8 bases from J, the gap between germline ends came to 9 bases. DNA of the CDR3: TGCGCCAGCAGTGAGGGCCAGGGAGAAGCTTTCTTT. It yields the protein CASSEGQGEAFF.

The sample holds a few counts of this clonotype. The chain recombines TRBV20-1 with TRBJ2-3; possibly TRBD2 for D (7 bases). The CDR3 runs 14 residues. V dropped 5 bases and J dropped 4 bases, with 16 bases sitting between them. From germline, CDR1 is DFQATT and CDR2 SNEGSKA (reference sequence). CDR3: CSAVGGRGPDTQYF. The CDR3, as DNA: TGCAGTGCTGTTGGGGGGCGGGGGCCAGATACGCAGTATTTT.

This clonotype was counted only a few times. The rearrangement links TRBV6-2 or TRBV6-3 to TRBJ1-3, with a weak D call TRBD1 (6 bases). CDR3 size: 15 residues. Trimming removed 6 bases at V and 0 bases at J, with 12 bases between. CDR1 MNHEY and CDR2 SVGEGT come from the germline V gene. The CDR3 coding sequence is TGTGCCAGCAGCCCGGGACACAGCTCTGGAAACACCATATATTTT. Its protein is CASSPGHSSGNTIYF.

The rearrangement links TRBV7-9 to TRBJ2-1; no clear D gene. V dropped 2 bases and J dropped 9 bases, with 11 bases sitting between them. The CDR3 spans 13 residues. Germline V gene data show CDR1 as SEHNR and CDR2 as FQNEAQ (reference sequence). Here the CDR3 reads CASSLRRPSEQFF. CDR3 nucleotide sequence: TGTGCCAGCAGCTTACGTCGACCCTCTGAGCAGTTCTTC. Full variable domain (rest looked up from reference TRBV7-9 and TRBJ2-1): DTGVSQNPRHKITKRGQNVTFRCDPISEHNRLYWYRQTLGQGPEFLTYFQNEAQLEKSRLLSDRFSAERPKGSFSTLEIQRTEQGDSAMYLCASSLRRPSEQFFGPGTRLTVL.

The genes are TRBV3-1 and TRBJ2-2; 7 nucleotides line up with TRBD2. The germline V gene encodes CDR1 LGHDT and CDR2 YNNKEL (reference sequence). Trimming took 4 bases from V and 5 from J; bases not matched to a gene: 10. The CDR3 loop spans 16 amino acids. CDR3 DNA: TGTGCCAGCAGCCGAATTGGCGGGAGTGGTACCGGGGAGCTGTTTTTT. This gives the protein CASSRIGGSGTGELFF.

In its sample, this clonotype was seen many times. The CDR3, as DNA: TGTGCCAGCAGCTTTGATGGCTTCGACACTGAAGCTTTCTTT. Translated, it gives CASSFDGFDTEAFF. The chain couples TRBV7-2 to TRBJ1-1; D is unresolved. The CDR3 length is 14 residues. The germline gives CDR1 SGHTA, CDR2 FQGNSA. Deletions cut 3 bases from V and 3 bases from J, with 11 bases between.

This clonotype came up many times. The rearrangement uses TRBV9 and TRBJ2-7; TRBD2 matches 10 bases. CDR3 length: 15 residues. With 3 bases clipped from V and 1 base from J, the junction kept 4 bases outside the gene matches. Germline V gene data show CDR1 as SGDLS and CDR2 as YYNGEE. The DNA for the CDR3 is TGTGCCAGCAGCGCCGGAGCGGGGGGGTCCTACGAGCAGTACTTC. Translated, it gives CASSAGAGGSYEQYF.